This T cell receptor beta chain was identified in a study of cytomegalovirus exposure and HLA in healthy donors. General study findings and limits: Analyzed later, most CMV-associated TCR beta chains appeared HLA-restricted. In terms of immune exposure information, only CMV serostatus was available. The dataset shows that most TCR sequences were rare, while some public TCRs occurred in many donors. Diagnosis of cytomegalovirus status made by the classifier reportedly showed high specificity and sensitivity.

Worth noting for this clone: Antigen: not known.

Germline V gene lookup returns CDR1 MNHNS and CDR2 SASEGT. With 5 bases clipped from V and 3 bases from J, the junction kept 7 bases outside the gene matches. This CDR3 is 15 amino acids long. The PCR made use of 60 Vbeta and 13 Jbeta primers. The table came from immunoSEQ multiplex PCR; TCRdb's copy has only in-frame clones and leaves some out. The sample holds about 160,000 clones, 75% to 80% seen once. Sequenced input: PBMCs. V and J are TRBV6-1 and TRBJ1-3, with TRBD1 identical over 7 bases. The sequence was collected from a woman aged 35 to 49 in good health and CMV-seronegative. CDR3 region: CASSSSPGGGNTIYF. The CDR3 nucleotides are TGTGCCAGCAGTTCCAGCCCAGGGGGTGGAAACACCATATATTTT.